This T cell receptor beta chain came from a study of blood T cell repertoires in COVID-19. Study-level background: T cells, B-cell-depleted T cells, or PBMCs supplied cDNA or gDNA.

Original processing methods: Estimation of nucleated cell counts relied on the amplification of reference gene primers. TCRdb's copy holds only in-frame clones and misses some; the assay was immunoSEQ multiplex PCR. V, J and clone size were drawn from that table, and D and trimming were deduced from the DNA. The sample consists of about 300,000 clones, approximately 88% of them appearing once. The germline V gene has CDR1 LNHDA and CDR2 SQIVND (reference sequence). The CDR3 runs to 14 residues. The J segment lost 3 bases and the V segment lost 5 bases, leaving 0 bases of the junction unmatched. This clonotype was obtained from a woman aged 30 to 39 who had recovered from COVID-19. The material sequenced was peripheral blood. The gene calls are TRBV19 and TRBJ2-3; the match to TRBD2 covers 12 bases. This chain's CDR3 is CASSGLAGTDTQYF. The DNA for the CDR3 is TGTGCCAGTAGTGGACTAGCGGGGACAGATACGCAGTATTTT.